This T cell receptor (beta chain) was captured in a study of lymphopenia after photon versus proton radiotherapy. CDR3 length equals 14 residues. CDR1 is SGHRS and CDR2 is YFSETQ in the germline V gene. Repertoires were generated with immunoSEQ multiplex PCR, while TCRdb's copy carries only in-frame clones and drops some. The sample lists tens of thousands of clones; roughly 90% were seen once. V and J are TRBV5-1 and TRBJ2-5; D possibly corresponds to TRBD1 (5 bases). The DNA end is a closer match to TRBJ2-7, so the J assignment may be wrong. The clonotype originates from a man aged 80 or over with esophageal cancer. This specimen was peripheral blood, taken from a patient treated with proton-based radiotherapy. The CDR3 is CASSLATGNYEQYF. CDR3 coding DNA: TGCGCCAGCAGCTTGGCTACAGGAAACTACGAGCAGTACTTC.